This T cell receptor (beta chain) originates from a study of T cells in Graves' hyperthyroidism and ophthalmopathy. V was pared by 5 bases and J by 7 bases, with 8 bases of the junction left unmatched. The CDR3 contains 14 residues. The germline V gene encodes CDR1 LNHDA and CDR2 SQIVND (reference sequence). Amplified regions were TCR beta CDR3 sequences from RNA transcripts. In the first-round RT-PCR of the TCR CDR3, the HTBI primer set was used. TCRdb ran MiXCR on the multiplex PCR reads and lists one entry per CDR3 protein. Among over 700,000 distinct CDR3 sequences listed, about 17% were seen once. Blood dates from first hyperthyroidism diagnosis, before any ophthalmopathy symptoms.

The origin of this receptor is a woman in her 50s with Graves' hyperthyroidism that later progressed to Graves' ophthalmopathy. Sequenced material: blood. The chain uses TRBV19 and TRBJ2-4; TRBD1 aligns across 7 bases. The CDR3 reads CASSVTGQGNIQYF. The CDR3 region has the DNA TGTGCCAGTAGTGTGACAGGGCAGGGGAACATTCAGTACTTC.